These T cell receptor beta chains were read from a single sample in a study of post-analysis software for immune sequencing data. TCRdb recomputed calls from the PCR reads with MiXCR, one row per CDR3 protein. Altogether around 770,000 distinct CDR3 sequences are present, roughly 50% being singletons, with the ten largest covering approximately 4.4%. What was sequenced was blood. The source is a girl aged 10 to 17 with multiple sclerosis. Each CDR3 is given with its conserved first and last residue. Each record gives: V gene, D gene, CDR3 protein. The D gene is left open where the match is weak.

v_gene: TRBV28; d_gene: -; CDR3aa: CASSFNRGPGDSDEQFF
v_gene: TRBV3-1; d_gene: TRBD1; CDR3aa: CASSRDRAYEQYF
v_gene: TRBV20-1; d_gene: TRBD1; CDR3aa: CSATTGQGASYGYTF
v_gene: TRBV7-3; d_gene: -; CDR3aa: CASSRWEAKNIQYF
v_gene: TRBV10-2; d_gene: -; CDR3aa: CASRLLNSPLHF
v_gene: TRBV2; d_gene: -; CDR3aa: CASIKGTNEQFF
v_gene: TRBV3-1; d_gene: TRBD2; CDR3aa: CASSQDGLARDQETQYF
v_gene: TRBV12-3/TRBV12-4; d_gene: TRBD1; CDR3aa: CASSPGTGRNYGYTF
v_gene: TRBV20-1; d_gene: -; CDR3aa: CSAGTWPRGGEAFF
v_gene: TRBV5-5; d_gene: TRBD1; CDR3aa: CASNDYRGPYYEQYF
v_gene: TRBV6-5; d_gene: TRBD2; CDR3aa: CASSYSGDSYNEQFF
v_gene: TRBV27; d_gene: -; CDR3aa: CASSPDTVAEKLFF
v_gene: TRBV20-1; d_gene: TRBD2; CDR3aa: CSGSGGLAEKETQYF
v_gene: TRBV6-6; d_gene: -; CDR3aa: CASRRGSDEQYF
v_gene: TRBV12-3/TRBV12-4; d_gene: -; CDR3aa: CASSLRGGGAKNIQYF
v_gene: TRBV10-3; d_gene: TRBD1; CDR3aa: CAIWDSMDGYTF
v_gene: TRBV12-5; d_gene: -; CDR3aa: CASAMFGEQYF
v_gene: TRBV6-1; d_gene: -; CDR3aa: CASSEEAGTGLDTEAFF
v_gene: TRBV25-1; d_gene: -; CDR3aa: CASSELQGSGLLSTDTQYF
v_gene: TRBV6-1; d_gene: -; CDR3aa: CASSDTGTQETQYF
v_gene: TRBV12-3/TRBV12-4; d_gene: TRBD2; CDR3aa: CASSLLIAGRYEQFF
v_gene: TRBV27; d_gene: -; CDR3aa: CASSWGHNTGELFF
v_gene: TRBV20-1; d_gene: TRBD1; CDR3aa: CSATYRGSPYNEQFF
v_gene: TRBV15; d_gene: -; CDR3aa: CATSLSARRYSSYNEQYF
v_gene: TRBV7-8; d_gene: -; CDR3aa: CASSTTAENTEAFF
v_gene: TRBV12-3/TRBV12-4; d_gene: TRBD2; CDR3aa: CASAYGLAGVEAQYF
v_gene: TRBV25-1; d_gene: -; CDR3aa: CASSEQGREKLFF
v_gene: TRBV12-3/TRBV12-4; d_gene: -; CDR3aa: CASRPGWEWETQYF
v_gene: TRBV6-1; d_gene: TRBD2; CDR3aa: CASPPSGWTSGRGNEQFF
v_gene: TRBV2; d_gene: -; CDR3aa: CASSNLPRGHTSYNEQFF
v_gene: TRBV4-3; d_gene: TRBD2; CDR3aa: CASSPRGGLAGVGDTQYF
v_gene: TRBV6-5; d_gene: -; CDR3aa: CASTISPWDTQYF
v_gene: TRBV9; d_gene: -; CDR3aa: CASSGNGRDTQYF
v_gene: TRBV4-1; d_gene: -; CDR3aa: CASSQGGGLAETQYF
v_gene: TRBV15; d_gene: TRBD1; CDR3aa: CATSNTGGADIQYF
v_gene: TRBV29-1; d_gene: -; CDR3aa: CSVEDLTLSDTQYF
v_gene: TRBV5-6; d_gene: -; CDR3aa: CASSFERASYNEQFF
v_gene: TRBV20-1; d_gene: -; CDR3aa: CSALEEKLFF
v_gene: TRBV30; d_gene: -; CDR3aa: CAWSVTAYGYTF
v_gene: TRBV28; d_gene: -; CDR3aa: CASSPSGTHTVAKNIQYF
v_gene: TRBV25-1; d_gene: TRBD1; CDR3aa: CASSESGTALYGYTF
v_gene: TRBV20-1; d_gene: -; CDR3aa: CSASGRGLLGLAKNIQYF
v_gene: TRBV6-2/TRBV6-3; d_gene: TRBD2; CDR3aa: CASRQPLLAGEEYEQYF
v_gene: TRBV29-1; d_gene: -; CDR3aa: CSVVQGNYGYTF
v_gene: TRBV20-1; d_gene: TRBD2; CDR3aa: CSARRTGTSGPSYEQFF
v_gene: TRBV27; d_gene: -; CDR3aa: CASSLSIRNEQFF
v_gene: TRBV5-8; d_gene: -; CDR3aa: CASSPGASTTDTQYF
v_gene: TRBV12-3/TRBV12-4; d_gene: TRBD1; CDR3aa: CASSGPGQHRSGGQPQHF
v_gene: TRBV2; d_gene: -; CDR3aa: CASTLVGFYEQYF
v_gene: TRBV28; d_gene: TRBD1; CDR3aa: CASSSPGTGAQETQYF
v_gene: TRBV2; d_gene: -; CDR3aa: CASSEGDFGDTQYF
v_gene: TRBV7-2; d_gene: -; CDR3aa: CASRLPQGGEQFF
v_gene: TRBV20-1; d_gene: -; CDR3aa: CSAYRQDFYNEQFF
v_gene: TRBV25-1; d_gene: -; CDR3aa: CASSDVGKYEQYF
v_gene: TRBV15; d_gene: -; CDR3aa: CATRDASNWAFF
v_gene: TRBV27; d_gene: -; CDR3aa: CASSFSLLGSYEQYF
v_gene: TRBV20-1; d_gene: -; CDR3aa: CSARDPRETGREQYF
v_gene: TRBV11-3; d_gene: TRBD2; CDR3aa: CASSSGLARPNEQFF